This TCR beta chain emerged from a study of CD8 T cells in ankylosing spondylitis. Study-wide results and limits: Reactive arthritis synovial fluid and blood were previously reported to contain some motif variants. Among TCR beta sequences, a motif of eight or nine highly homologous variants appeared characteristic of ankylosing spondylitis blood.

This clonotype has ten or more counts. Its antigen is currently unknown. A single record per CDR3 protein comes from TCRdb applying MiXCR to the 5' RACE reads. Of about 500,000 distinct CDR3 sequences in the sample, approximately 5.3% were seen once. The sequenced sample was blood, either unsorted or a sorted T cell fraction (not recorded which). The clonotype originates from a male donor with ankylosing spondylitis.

The CDR3 spells CASSLVLAGGTYNEQFF. The CDR3 nucleotides are TGCGCCAGCAGCTTGGTACTAGCGGGAGGGACCTACAATGAGCAGTTCTTC. This sequence joins TRBV5-1 and TRBJ2-1; TRBD2 matches at 13 bases. Germline CDR1 and CDR2: SGHRS and YFSETQ. The CDR3 runs 17 residues. With 0 bases clipped from V and 2 bases from J, the junction kept 2 bases outside the gene matches.